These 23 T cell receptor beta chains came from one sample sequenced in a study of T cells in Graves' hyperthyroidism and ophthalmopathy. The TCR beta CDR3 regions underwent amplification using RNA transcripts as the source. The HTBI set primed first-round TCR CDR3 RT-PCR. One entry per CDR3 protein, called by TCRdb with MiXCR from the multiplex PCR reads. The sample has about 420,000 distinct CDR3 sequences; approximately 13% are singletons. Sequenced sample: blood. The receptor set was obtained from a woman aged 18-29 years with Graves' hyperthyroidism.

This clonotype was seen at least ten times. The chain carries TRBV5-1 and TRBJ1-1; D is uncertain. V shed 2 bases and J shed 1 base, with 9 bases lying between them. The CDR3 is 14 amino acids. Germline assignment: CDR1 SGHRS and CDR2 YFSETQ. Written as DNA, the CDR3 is TGCGCCAGCAGCTTTGGGTCGGCGAACACTGAAGCTTTCTTT. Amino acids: CASSFGSANTEAFF.

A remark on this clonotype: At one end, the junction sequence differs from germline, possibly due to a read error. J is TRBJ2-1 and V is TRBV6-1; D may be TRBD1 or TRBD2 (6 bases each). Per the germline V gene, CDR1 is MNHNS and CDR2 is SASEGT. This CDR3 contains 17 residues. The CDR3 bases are TGTGCCAGCAGCCAAGATTCGGGGGCTAGCGCCTACAATGAGCAGTCCTTC. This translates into CASSQDSGASAYNEQSF.

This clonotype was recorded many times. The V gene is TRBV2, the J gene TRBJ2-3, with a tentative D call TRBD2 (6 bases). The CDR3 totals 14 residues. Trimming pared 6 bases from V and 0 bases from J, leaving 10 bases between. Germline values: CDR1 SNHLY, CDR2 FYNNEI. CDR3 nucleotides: TGTGCCAGCAGACCCGGGACTAGCACAGATACGCAGTATTTT. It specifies CASRPGTSTDTQYF.

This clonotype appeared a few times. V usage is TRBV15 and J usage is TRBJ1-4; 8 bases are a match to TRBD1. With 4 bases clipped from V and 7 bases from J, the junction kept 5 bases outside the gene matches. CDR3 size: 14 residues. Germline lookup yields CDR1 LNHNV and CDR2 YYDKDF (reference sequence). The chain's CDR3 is CATSKLDRGEKLFF. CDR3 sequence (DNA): TGTGCCACCAGCAAACTCGACAGGGGTGAAAAACTGTTTTTT.

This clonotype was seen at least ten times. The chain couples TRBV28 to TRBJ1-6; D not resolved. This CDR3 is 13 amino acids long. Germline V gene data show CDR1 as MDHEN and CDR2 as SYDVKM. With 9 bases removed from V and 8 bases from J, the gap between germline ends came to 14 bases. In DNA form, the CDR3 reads TGTGCCAGTTTCAGCACCAAGGATTCACCCCTCCACTTT. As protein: CASFSTKDSPLHF.

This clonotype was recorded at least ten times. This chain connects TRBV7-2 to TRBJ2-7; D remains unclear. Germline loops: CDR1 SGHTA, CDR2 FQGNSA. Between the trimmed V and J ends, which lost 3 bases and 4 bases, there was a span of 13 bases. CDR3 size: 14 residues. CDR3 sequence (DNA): TGTGCCAGCAGCTTCACCTTGGGGTCTTACGAGCAGTACTTC. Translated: CASSFTLGSYEQYF.

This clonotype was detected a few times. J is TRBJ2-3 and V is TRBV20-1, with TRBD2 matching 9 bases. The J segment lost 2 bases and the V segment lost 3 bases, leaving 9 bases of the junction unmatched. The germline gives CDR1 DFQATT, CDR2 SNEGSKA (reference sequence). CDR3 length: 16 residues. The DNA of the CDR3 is TGCAGTGCTAGTGGTTCGCGGGAGGGGTCCACAGATACGCAGTATTTT. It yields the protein CSASGSREGSTDTQYF.

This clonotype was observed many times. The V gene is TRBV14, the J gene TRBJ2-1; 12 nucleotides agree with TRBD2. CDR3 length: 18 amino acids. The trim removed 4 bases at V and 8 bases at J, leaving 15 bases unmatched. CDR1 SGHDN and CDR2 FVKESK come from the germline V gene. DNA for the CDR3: TGTGCCAGCAGCCCGAAATTCCGACTAGCGGGAGTAGGGCATGAGCAGTTCTTC. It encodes CASSPKFRLAGVGHEQFF.

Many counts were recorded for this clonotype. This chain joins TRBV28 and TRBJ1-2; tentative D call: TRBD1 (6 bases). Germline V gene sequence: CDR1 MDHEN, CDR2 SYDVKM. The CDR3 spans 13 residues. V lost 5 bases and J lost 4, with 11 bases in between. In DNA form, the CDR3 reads TGTGCCAGCAGTACCAGGGGAGGCTATGGCTACACCTTC. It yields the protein CASSTRGGYGYTF.

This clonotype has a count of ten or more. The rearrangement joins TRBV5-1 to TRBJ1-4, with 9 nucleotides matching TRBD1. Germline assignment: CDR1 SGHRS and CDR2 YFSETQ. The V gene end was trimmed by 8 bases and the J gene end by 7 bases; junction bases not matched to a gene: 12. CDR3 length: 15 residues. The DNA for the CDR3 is TGCGCCAGTTCGCGGACAGGGGAGGGAATTGAAAAACTGTTTTTT. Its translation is CASSRTGEGIEKLFF.

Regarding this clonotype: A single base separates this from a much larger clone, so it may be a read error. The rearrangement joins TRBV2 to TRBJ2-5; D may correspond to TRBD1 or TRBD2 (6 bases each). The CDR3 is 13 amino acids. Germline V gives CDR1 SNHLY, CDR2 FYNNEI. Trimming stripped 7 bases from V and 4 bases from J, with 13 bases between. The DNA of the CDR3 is TGTGCCAGCAATCGGGGGCGCGTAGAGACCCAGTACTTC. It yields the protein CASNRGRVETQYF.

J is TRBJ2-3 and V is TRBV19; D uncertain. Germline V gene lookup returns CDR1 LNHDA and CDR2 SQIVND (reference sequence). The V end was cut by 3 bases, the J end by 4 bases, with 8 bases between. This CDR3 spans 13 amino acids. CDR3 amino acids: CASSISKADTQYF. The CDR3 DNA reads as TGTGCCAGTAGTATTTCTAAAGCAGATACGCAGTATTTT.

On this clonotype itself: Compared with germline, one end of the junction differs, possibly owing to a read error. CDR3 protein: CASSLGLAGFNF. The CDR3 bases are TGTGCCAGCAGTTTGGGACTAGCGGGATTCAACTTC. The V gene is TRBV7-2, the J gene TRBJ2-5; 13 nucleotides line up with TRBD2. Per germline, CDR1 SGHTA and CDR2 FQGNSA. The CDR3 has 12 residues.

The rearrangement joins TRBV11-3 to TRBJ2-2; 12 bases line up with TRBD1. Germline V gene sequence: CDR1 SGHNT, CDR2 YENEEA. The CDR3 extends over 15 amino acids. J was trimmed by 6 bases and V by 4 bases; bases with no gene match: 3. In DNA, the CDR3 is TGTGCCAGCAGCTGGGGACAGGGGGCATCCGGGGAGCTGTTTTTT. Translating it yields CASSWGQGASGELFF.

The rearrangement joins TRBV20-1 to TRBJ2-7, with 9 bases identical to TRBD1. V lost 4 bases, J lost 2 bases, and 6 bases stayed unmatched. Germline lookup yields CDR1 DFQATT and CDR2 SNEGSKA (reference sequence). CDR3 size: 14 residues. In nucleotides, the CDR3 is TGCAGTGCTAACGGGGACAGGGCGACCTACGAGCAGTACTTC. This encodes CSANGDRATYEQYF.

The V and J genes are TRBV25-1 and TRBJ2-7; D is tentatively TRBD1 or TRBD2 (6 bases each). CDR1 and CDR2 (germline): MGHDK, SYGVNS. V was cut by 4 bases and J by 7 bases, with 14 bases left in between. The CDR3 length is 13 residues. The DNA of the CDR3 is TGTGCCAGCAGTGCCAGTACAGGGAGGGAGCAGTACTTC. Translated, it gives CASSASTGREQYF.

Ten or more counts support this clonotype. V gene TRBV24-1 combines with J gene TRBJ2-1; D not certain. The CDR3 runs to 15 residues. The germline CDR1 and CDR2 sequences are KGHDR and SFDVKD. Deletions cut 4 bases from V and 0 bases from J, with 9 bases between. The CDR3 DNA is TGTGCCACCAGTGACCCCAGCTACTCCTACAATGAGCAGTTCTTC. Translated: CATSDPSYSYNEQFF.

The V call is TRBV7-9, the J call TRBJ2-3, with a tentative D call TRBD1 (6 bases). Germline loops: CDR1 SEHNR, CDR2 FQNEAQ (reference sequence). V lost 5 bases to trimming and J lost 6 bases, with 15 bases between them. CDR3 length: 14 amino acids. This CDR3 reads CASSRNRVPDTQYF. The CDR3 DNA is TGTGCCAGCAGCCGAAACAGGGTTCCGGATACGCAGTATTTT.

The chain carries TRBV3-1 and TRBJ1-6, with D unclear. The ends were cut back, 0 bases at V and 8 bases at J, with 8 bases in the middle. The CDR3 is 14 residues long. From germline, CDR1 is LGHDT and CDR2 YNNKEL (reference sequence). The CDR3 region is CASSQEVSDSPLHF. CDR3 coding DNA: TGTGCCAGCAGCCAAGAGGTTTCTGATTCACCCCTCCACTTT.

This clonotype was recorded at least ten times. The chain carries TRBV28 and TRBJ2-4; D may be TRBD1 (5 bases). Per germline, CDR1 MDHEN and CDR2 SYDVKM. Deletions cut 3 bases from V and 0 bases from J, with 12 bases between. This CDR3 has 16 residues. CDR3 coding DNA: TGTGCCAGCAGTTTTGAATCCAGGGAAGCCAAAAACATTCAGTACTTC. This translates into CASSFESREAKNIQYF.

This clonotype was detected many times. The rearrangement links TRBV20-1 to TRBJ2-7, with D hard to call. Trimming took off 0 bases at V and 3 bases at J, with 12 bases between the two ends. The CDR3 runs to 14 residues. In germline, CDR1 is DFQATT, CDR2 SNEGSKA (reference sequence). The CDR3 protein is CSARDLRTDYEQYF. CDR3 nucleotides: TGCAGTGCTAGAGATCTTAGGACCGACTACGAGCAGTACTTC.

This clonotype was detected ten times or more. The CDR3 sequence: CSASSVNYGYTF. The DNA for the CDR3 is TGCAGTGCTAGTTCGGTTAACTATGGCTACACCTTC. V and J are TRBV20-1 and TRBJ1-2; D gene uncertain. CDR1 is DFQATT, CDR2 SNEGSKA, per germline (reference sequence). The CDR3 contains 12 residues. V lost 3 bases to trimming and J lost 1 base, with 6 bases between them.

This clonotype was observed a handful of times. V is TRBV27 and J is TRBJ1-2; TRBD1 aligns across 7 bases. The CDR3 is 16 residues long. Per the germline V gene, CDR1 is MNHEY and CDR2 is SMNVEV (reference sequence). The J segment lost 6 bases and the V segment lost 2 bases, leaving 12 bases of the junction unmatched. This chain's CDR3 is CASSLSRGGWLNGYTF. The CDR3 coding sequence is TGTGCCAGCAGTTTAAGTCGAGGGGGCTGGTTAAATGGCTACACCTTC.